The entry that follows covers one TCR beta chain sequence. Antigen: not known. A second about 7 to 11 cycle PCR used barcoded and J-beta primers. Each of the cDNA molecules was tagged by a template-switch adaptor with 12 random nucleotides. TCRdb itself ran the 5' RACE reads through MiXCR, one entry per CDR3 protein. The sample includes about 1.5 million distinct CDR3 sequences, about 45% of them seen just once. The data originate from a study of blood T cells in healthy people across ages. Broader study findings: Any conclusive comparison of naive versus antigen-experienced cells was prevented by using unsorted PBMCs.

Per germline, CDR1 DFQATT and CDR2 SNEGSKA (reference sequence). Losses at the gene ends were 1 base for V and 6 bases for J; bases not matched to a gene: 6. CDR3 length: 14 residues. The authors drew about 9.5 milliliters of peripheral blood from each donor. The chain has TRBV20-1 and TRBJ1-2, with 9 bases identical to TRBD1. The sequencing sample was made of blood. The clonotype comes from a woman between 18 and 29 years old in good health. The CDR3 DNA follows: TGCAGTGCTAGAGCTACAGGGGGCATAGATGGCTACACCTTC. Protein product: CSARATGGIDGYTF.